This T cell receptor (beta chain) was found in a study of blood T cell repertoires in COVID-19. Study at large: From the United States, Italy and Spain came samples of acute and convalescent COVID-19.

Trimming cost V 5 bases and J 5 bases, with 9 bases left between them. The CDR3 length is 13 residues. Participants' reported clinical history set cohort assignment. No more than 2 weeks before study entry, exposed participants had met a case of COVID-19. TCRdb's copy holds only in-frame clones and misses some; the assay was immunoSEQ multiplex PCR. The sample holds 250,000 or so clones, around 84% seen once. The genes are TRBV12-3 or TRBV12-4 and TRBJ2-2; no reliable D call. The TCR comes from a woman aged 50 to 65 who had been exposed to COVID-19. The sample was PBMCs or T cells enriched from blood (not recorded which). The CDR3 DNA follows: TGTGCCAGCAGTGTTAGTGAAACCGGGGAGCTGTTTTTT. Its translation is CASSVSETGELFF.